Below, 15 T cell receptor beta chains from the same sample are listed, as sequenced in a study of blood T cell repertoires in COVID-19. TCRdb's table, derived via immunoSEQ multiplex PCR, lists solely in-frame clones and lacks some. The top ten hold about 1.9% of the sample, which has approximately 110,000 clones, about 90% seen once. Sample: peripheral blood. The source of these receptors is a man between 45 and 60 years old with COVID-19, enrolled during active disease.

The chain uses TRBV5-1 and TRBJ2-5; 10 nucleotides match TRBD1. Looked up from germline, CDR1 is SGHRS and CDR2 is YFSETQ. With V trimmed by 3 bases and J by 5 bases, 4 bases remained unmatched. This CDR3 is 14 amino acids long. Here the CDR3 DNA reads TGCGCCAGCAGCTGGGACAGGGGCGGGGAGACCCAGTACTTC. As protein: CASSWDRGGETQYF.

CDR3 residues: CASSLAQGQGGYTF. CDR3 bases: TGTGCCAGCAGCTTGGCACAGGGGCAAGGTGGCTACACCTTC. The J gene is TRBJ1-2, the V gene TRBV5-4, with 7 bases lining up with TRBD1. Germline CDR1 is SGHNT and CDR2 is YYREEE (reference sequence). V was pared by 0 bases and J by 7 bases, with 6 bases of the junction left unmatched. The CDR3 loop spans 14 amino acids.

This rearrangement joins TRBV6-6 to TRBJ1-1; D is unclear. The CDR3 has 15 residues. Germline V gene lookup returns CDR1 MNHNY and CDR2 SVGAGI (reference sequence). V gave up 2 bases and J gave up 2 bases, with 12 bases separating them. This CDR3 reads CASSYGTRRNTEAFF. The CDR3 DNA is TGTGCCAGCAGTTACGGTACACGGAGAAACACTGAAGCTTTCTTT.

CDR3 sequence reads: CASSTGTGSEKLFF. DNA for the CDR3: TGTGCCAGTAGTACCGGGACAGGGTCGGAAAAACTGTTTTTT. V gene TRBV19 combines with J gene TRBJ1-4; 9 bases fit TRBD1. In germline, CDR1 is LNHDA, CDR2 SQIVND (reference sequence). V gave up 4 bases and J gave up 8 bases; unmatched junction bases: 5. The CDR3 spans 14 residues.

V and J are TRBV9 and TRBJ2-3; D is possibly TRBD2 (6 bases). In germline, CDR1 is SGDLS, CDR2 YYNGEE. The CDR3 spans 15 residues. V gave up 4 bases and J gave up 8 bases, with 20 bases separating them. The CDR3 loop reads CASSPRDSPLGTQYF. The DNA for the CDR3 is TGTGCCAGCAGCCCCCGGGACTCGCCCCTCGGTACGCAGTATTTT.

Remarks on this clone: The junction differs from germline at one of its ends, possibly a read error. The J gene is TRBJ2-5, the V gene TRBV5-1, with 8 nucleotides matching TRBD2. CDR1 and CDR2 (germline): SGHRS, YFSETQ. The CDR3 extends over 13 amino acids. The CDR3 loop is CARSRGGQETQYF. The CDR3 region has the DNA TGCGCCCGCAGCCGGGGGGGGCAAGAGACCCAGTACTTC.

CDR3: CASSLGRGNYQPQHF. DNA for the CDR3: TGTGCCAGTAGTCTCGGGAGGGGAAATTATCAGCCCCAGCATTTT. The rearrangement links TRBV19 to TRBJ1-5; D possibly corresponds to TRBD1 (5 bases). Germline CDR1 and CDR2: LNHDA and SQIVND (reference sequence). V was clipped by 5 bases and J by 5 bases, with 16 bases between them. The CDR3 sequence is 15 residues long.

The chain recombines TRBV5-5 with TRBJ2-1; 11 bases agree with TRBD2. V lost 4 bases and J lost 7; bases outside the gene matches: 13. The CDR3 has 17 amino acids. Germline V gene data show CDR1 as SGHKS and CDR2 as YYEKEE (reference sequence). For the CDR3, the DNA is TGTGCCAGCAGCGATACTAGCGGGAGATGGACTAAAAATGAGCAGTTCTTC. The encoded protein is CASSDTSGRWTKNEQFF.

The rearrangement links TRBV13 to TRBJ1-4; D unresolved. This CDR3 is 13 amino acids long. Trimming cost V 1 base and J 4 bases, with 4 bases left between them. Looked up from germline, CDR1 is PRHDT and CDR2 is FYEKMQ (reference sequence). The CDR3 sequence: CASSLAGNEKLFF. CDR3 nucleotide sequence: TGTGCCAGCAGCTTAGCCGGTAATGAAAAACTGTTTTTT.

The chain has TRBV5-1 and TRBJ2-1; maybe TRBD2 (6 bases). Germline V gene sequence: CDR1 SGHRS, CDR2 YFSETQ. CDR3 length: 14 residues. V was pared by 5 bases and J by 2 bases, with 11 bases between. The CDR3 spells CASSRREAYNEQFF. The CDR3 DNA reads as TGCGCCAGCAGTCGAAGGGAGGCCTACAATGAGCAGTTCTTC.

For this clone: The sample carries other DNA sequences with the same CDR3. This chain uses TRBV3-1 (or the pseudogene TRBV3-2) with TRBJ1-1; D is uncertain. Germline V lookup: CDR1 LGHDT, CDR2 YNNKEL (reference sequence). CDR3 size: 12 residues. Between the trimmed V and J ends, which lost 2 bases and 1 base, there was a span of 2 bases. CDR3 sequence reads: CASSQRNTEAFF. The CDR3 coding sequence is TGTGCCAGCAGCCAACGGAACACTGAAGCTTTCTTT.

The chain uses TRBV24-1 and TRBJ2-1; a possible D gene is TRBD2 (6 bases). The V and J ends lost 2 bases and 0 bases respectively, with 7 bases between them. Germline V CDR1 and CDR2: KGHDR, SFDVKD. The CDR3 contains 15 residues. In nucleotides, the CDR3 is TGTGCCACCAGTGATTACGGGAGCTCCTACAATGAGCAGTTCTTC. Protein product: CATSDYGSSYNEQFF.

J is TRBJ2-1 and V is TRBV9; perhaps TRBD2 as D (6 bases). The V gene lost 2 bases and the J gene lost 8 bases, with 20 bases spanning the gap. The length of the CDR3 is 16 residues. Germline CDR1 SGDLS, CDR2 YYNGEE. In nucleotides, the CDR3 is TGTGCCAGCAGCGTCTCTAGCGCCATCCTCGGGGATGAGCAGTTCTTC. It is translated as CASSVSSAILGDEQFF.

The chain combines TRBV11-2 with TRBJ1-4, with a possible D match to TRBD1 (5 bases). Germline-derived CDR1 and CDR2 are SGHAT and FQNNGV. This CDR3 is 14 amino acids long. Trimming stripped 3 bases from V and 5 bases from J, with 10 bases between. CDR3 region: CASSFGAVNEKLFF. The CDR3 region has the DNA TGTGCCAGCAGCTTTGGGGCAGTGAATGAAAAACTGTTTTTT.

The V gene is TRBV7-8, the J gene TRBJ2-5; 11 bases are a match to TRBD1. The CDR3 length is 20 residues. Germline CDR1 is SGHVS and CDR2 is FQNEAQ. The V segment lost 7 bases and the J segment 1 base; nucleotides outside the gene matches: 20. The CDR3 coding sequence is TGTGCCAGCACACCAGTCTTCGGGACAGGGGGTTATCCCTCCCAAGAGACCCAGTACTTC. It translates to CASTPVFGTGGYPSQETQYF.